The text below deals with one T cell receptor beta chain. Germline assignment: CDR1 LNHDA and CDR2 SQIVND (reference sequence). The CDR3 contains 14 residues. The trim removed 4 bases at V and 6 bases at J, leaving 5 bases unmatched. This entry belongs to a study of blood T cell repertoires in COVID-19. Overall study context: Both acute and convalescent COVID-19 samples were obtained from the United States, Italy and Spain. The analysed material was cDNA or gDNA that came from T cells, B-cell-depleted T cells, or PBMCs.

In Seattle, patients joined the study during active infection and were tracked longitudinally. TCRdb's copy holds only in-frame clones and misses some; the assay was immunoSEQ multiplex PCR. The sample carries under 250,000 clones, about 91% recorded once. Material for sequencing was peripheral blood. The clonotype comes from a woman aged 30 to 39 with COVID-19, enrolled during active disease. The chain carries TRBV19 and TRBJ2-5, with TRBD1 identical over 10 bases. As DNA, the CDR3 is TGTGCCAGTAGTACCGACAGGGGGCGAAAGACCCAGTACTTC. This encodes CASSTDRGRKTQYF. Variable domain in full (rest from reference TRBV19 and TRBJ2-5): DGGITQSPKYLFRKEGQNVTLSCEQNLNHDAMYWYRQDPGQGLRLIYYSQIVNDFQKGDIAEGYSVSREKKESFPLTVTSAQKNPTAFYLCASSTDRGRKTQYFGPGTRLLVL.